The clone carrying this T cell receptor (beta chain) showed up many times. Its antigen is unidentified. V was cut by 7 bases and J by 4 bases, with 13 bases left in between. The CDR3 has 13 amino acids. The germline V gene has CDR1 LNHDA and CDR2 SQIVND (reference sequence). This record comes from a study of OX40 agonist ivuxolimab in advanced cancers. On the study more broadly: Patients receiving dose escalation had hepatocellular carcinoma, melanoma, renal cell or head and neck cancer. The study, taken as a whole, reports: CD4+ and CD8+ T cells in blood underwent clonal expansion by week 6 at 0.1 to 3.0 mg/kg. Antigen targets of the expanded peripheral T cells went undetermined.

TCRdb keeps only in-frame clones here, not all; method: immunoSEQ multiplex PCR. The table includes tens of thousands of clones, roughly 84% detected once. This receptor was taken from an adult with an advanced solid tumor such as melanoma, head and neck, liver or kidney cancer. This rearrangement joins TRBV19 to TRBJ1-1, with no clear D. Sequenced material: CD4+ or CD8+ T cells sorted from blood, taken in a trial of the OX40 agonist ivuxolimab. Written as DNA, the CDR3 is TGTGCCAGTAATTCTATGTCGGGCACTGAAGCTTTCTTT. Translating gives CASNSMSGTEAFF.